These 21 T cell receptor beta chains were sequenced from one sample in a study of T cells in Graves' hyperthyroidism and ophthalmopathy. TCR beta CDR3 regions were amplified from RNA. HTBI primers were the set used in a first-round RT-PCR of the TCR CDR3. One entry per CDR3 protein results from TCRdb running MiXCR on the multiplex PCR reads. Seen here are a few hundred thousand distinct CDR3 sequences, just under 25% observed once, and the top ten hold around 67%. Sequenced sample: blood. Source of these receptors: a man aged 50-59 years with Graves' hyperthyroidism.

V is TRBV12-3 or TRBV12-4 and J is TRBJ2-3; D is perhaps TRBD1 or TRBD2 (5 bases each). V was cut by 5 bases and J by 5 bases, with 20 bases left in between. The CDR3 is 16 amino acids. The CDR3 loop is CASSLNTPGPGDTQYF. CDR3 sequence (DNA): TGTGCCAGCAGTCTCAACACGCCGGGGCCGGGAGATACGCAGTATTTT.

The chain links TRBV12-3 or TRBV12-4 to TRBJ2-7, with TRBD1 identical over 10 bases. The CDR3 totals 14 residues. V lost 6 bases and J lost 2; bases outside the gene matches: 4. This CDR3 reads CASRPGQGPYEQYF. The CDR3 DNA follows: TGTGCCAGCAGGCCGGGACAGGGGCCCTACGAGCAGTACTTC.

This sequence joins TRBV28 and TRBJ2-5; D perhaps matches TRBD2 (6 bases). The CDR3 is 18 amino acids. Trimming cost V 6 bases and J 0 bases, with 23 bases left between them. Germline loops: CDR1 MDHEN, CDR2 SYDVKM. The CDR3 DNA follows: TGTGCCAGCAGCCAAGGGGTCCTAGCGCCTCAATACCAAGAGACCCAGTACTTC. Amino acid sequence: CASSQGVLAPQYQETQYF.

In DNA, the CDR3 is TGTGCCAGCAGTGCTCGGGTGCTAGCGGTCTCCTACAATGAGCAGTTCTTC. The encoded protein is CASSARVLAVSYNEQFF. This chain uses TRBV12-3 or TRBV12-4 with TRBJ2-1, with 7 bases aligning to TRBD2. The CDR3 is 17 residues long. The V segment lost 5 bases and the J segment 0 bases; nucleotides outside the gene matches: 10.

At least ten counts were recorded for this clonotype. V usage is TRBV2 and J usage is TRBJ2-7; D is unclear. CDR3 length equals 13 residues. The V end lost 5 bases, the J end lost 4 bases, and 12 bases lay between the germline ends. Germline-derived CDR1 and CDR2 are SNHLY and FYNNEI. CDR3 nucleotide sequence: TGTGCCAGCAGTCCGGCGCGGAAATACGAGCAGTACTTC. Translating gives CASSPARKYEQYF.

As to this clonotype: A much larger clone sits a single nucleotide away, making a read error possible. The V gene is TRBV18, the J gene TRBJ1-1; D is ambiguous. The CDR3 runs 13 residues. CDR1 and CDR2 (germline): KGHSH, LQKENI. V was shortened by 0 bases and J by 1 base, with 3 bases between the two germline ends. The CDR3 sequence is CASSPPRNTEAFF. As DNA, the CDR3 is TGTGCCAGCTCACCACCACGGAACACTGAAGCTTTCTTT.

This clonotype was picked up many times. J is TRBJ2-3 and V is TRBV11-3; 7 nucleotides align to TRBD2. V trimming: 3 bases; J trimming: 0 bases; junction bases outside the gene matches: 3. This CDR3 is built from 15 residues. Germline assignment: CDR1 SGHNT and CDR2 YENEEA. CDR3 DNA: TGTGCCAGCAGCTTTAGCGGGCCGAGCACAGATACGCAGTATTTT. Encoded protein: CASSFSGPSTDTQYF.

This clonotype has only a few counts. This chain uses TRBV30 with TRBJ1-5, with a possible D match to TRBD1 (5 bases). Between the trimmed V and J ends, which lost 5 bases and 0 bases, there was a span of 8 bases. CDR3 length: 13 residues. Germline CDR1 reads GTSNPN; CDR2 reads SVGIG (reference sequence). In DNA form, the CDR3 reads TGTGCCTGGGGGGCAGTTAGCAATCAGCCCCAGCATTTT. This codes for CAWGAVSNQPQHF.

This clonotype was detected only a few times. The chain combines TRBV27 with TRBJ2-1; 8 bases match TRBD1. The CDR3 spans 14 residues. Losses at the gene ends were 3 bases for V and 8 bases for J; bases not matched to a gene: 6. Germline V lookup: CDR1 MNHEY, CDR2 SMNVEV (reference sequence). CDR3 protein: CASSFRDRWHEQFF. DNA for the CDR3: TGTGCCAGCAGTTTTCGGGACAGGTGGCATGAGCAGTTCTTC.

This clonotype appeared a few times. The chain recombines TRBV9 with TRBJ2-5; 13 bases match TRBD2. Looked up from germline, CDR1 is SGDLS and CDR2 is YYNGEE. This CDR3 has 16 amino acids. V lost 2 bases, J lost 4 bases, and 5 bases stayed unmatched. CDR3 amino acids: CASSVGLAGVGETQYF. The CDR3 DNA is TGTGCCAGCAGCGTCGGACTAGCGGGAGTGGGAGAGACCCAGTACTTC.

The sample holds a few counts of this clonotype. This chain's CDR3 is CASSVRTGTEAFF. Written as DNA, the CDR3 is TGCGCCAGCAGCGTCCGGACGGGGACTGAAGCTTTCTTT. The genes are TRBV5-1 and TRBJ1-1; D is unresolved. Germline CDR1 is SGHRS and CDR2 is YFSETQ. The CDR3 extends over 13 amino acids. Trimming stripped 4 bases from V and 5 bases from J, with 12 bases between.

The sample holds a few counts of this clonotype. The rearrangement joins TRBV27 to TRBJ2-7, with 11 positions matching TRBD2. V was clipped by 6 bases and J by 2 bases; unmatched bases: 6. Per germline, CDR1 MNHEY and CDR2 SMNVEV (reference sequence). The CDR3 extends over 15 amino acids. The CDR3 coding sequence is TGTGCCAGCAGGGACCTAGCGGGAGGCCCCTACGAGCAGTACTTC. Translation gives CASRDLAGGPYEQYF.

This clonotype was counted only a few times. This rearrangement joins TRBV27 to TRBJ2-3; 12 bases fit TRBD2. Losses at the gene ends were 5 bases for V and 5 bases for J; bases not matched to a gene: 8. The germline CDR1 and CDR2 sequences are MNHEY and SMNVEV (reference sequence). The CDR3 consists of 16 residues. The CDR3, as DNA: TGTGCCAGCAGTCCCAGACTAGCGGGAGCGATAGATACGCAGTATTTT. This encodes CASSPRLAGAIDTQYF.

A note on this clonotype: This may be a read error: a much more frequent sequence differs by one nucleotide. V and J are TRBV12-3 or TRBV12-4 and TRBJ2-7, with TRBD1 matching 8 bases. The V gene end was trimmed by 5 bases and the J gene end by 8 bases; junction bases not matched to a gene: 8. The CDR3 sequence is 13 residues long. CDR3: CASSRRTGFKQYF. The CDR3 DNA follows: TGTGCCAGCAGTCGGAGGACAGGGTTTAAGCAGTACTTC.

This clonotype occurred a few times. The chain joins TRBV28 to TRBJ1-5, with D hard to call. V was pared by 2 bases and J by 6 bases, with 8 bases between. CDR1 and CDR2 (germline): MDHEN, SYDVKM. The CDR3 is 13 residues long. The chain's CDR3 is CASSLESGQPQHF. The CDR3 DNA reads as TGTGCCAGCAGTTTAGAATCTGGTCAGCCCCAGCATTTT.

The chain is built from TRBV18 and TRBJ1-6; D gene unclear. Germline loops: CDR1 KGHSH, CDR2 LQKENI. Between the trimmed V and J ends, which lost 3 bases and 7 bases, there was a span of 13 bases. The length of the CDR3 is 15 residues. CDR3 coding DNA: TGTGCCAGCTCACCCGCGGTTCAAGCCAATTCACCCCTCCACTTT. Its translation: CASSPAVQANSPLHF.

This clonotype has just a few counts. The rearrangement links TRBV5-4 to TRBJ1-2, with 12 bases that match TRBD1. Per the germline V gene, CDR1 is SGHNT and CDR2 is YYREEE (reference sequence). The CDR3 extends over 17 amino acids. The trim removed 2 bases at V and 8 bases at J, leaving 13 bases unmatched. CDR3 residues: CASSFPSGQGARSGYTF. The CDR3 DNA sequence: TGTGCCAGCAGCTTCCCCTCGGGACAGGGGGCCCGGTCGGGCTACACCTTC.

The chain is built from TRBV4-1 and TRBJ2-1; 11 positions agree with TRBD2. Germline V gene data show CDR1 as MGHRA and CDR2 as YSYEKL. The J segment lost 4 bases and the V segment lost 0 bases, leaving 2 bases of the junction unmatched. CDR3 length: 16 residues. CDR3 region: CASSQEGTSGYNEQFF. DNA for the CDR3: TGCGCCAGCAGCCAAGAGGGGACTAGCGGATACAATGAGCAGTTCTTC.

The rearrangement uses TRBV10-1 and TRBJ2-3; either TRBD1 or TRBD2 may fit D (6 bases each). CDR3 length: 18 amino acids. V was cut by 3 bases and J by 2 bases, with 21 bases left in between. Per germline, CDR1 WNHNN and CDR2 SYGVQD (reference sequence). The CDR3 DNA reads as TGCGCCAGCAGTGACCATCAGGGGATAGCGGTTACCACAGATACGCAGTATTTT. It is translated as CASSDHQGIAVTTDTQYF.

The gene calls are TRBV7-6 and TRBJ1-4, with 7 bases fitting TRBD1. The CDR3 extends over 13 amino acids. J lost 5 bases, V lost 5 bases, and 2 bases had no gene match. CDR1 SGHVS and CDR2 FNYEAQ come from the germline V gene. CDR3 loop: CASSGTVNEKLFF. In DNA form, the CDR3 reads TGTGCCAGCAGCGGGACAGTGAATGAAAAACTGTTTTTT.

This clonotype was counted between two and nine times. The chain joins TRBV27 to TRBJ2-5; 8 nucleotides agree with TRBD2. Looked up from germline, CDR1 is MNHEY and CDR2 is SMNVEV (reference sequence). J lost 4 bases, V lost 5 bases, and 12 bases had no gene match. The CDR3 spans 16 residues. DNA for the CDR3: TGTGCCAGCAGTACTAAAAGCGGGAGAAGAGGAGAGACCCAGTACTTC. This gives the protein CASSTKSGRRGETQYF.